Here is one T cell receptor (beta chain) with its context. Its antigen remains unknown. In the same sample, other DNA sequences code for this CDR3. Profiled with immunoSEQ multiplex PCR; TCRdb holds only in-frame clones, not every one. This sample yields about 2.1 million clones, of which 90% to 95% are seen a single time; about 1.6% belongs to the top ten. The data were obtained in a study of shared clonotypes between healthy human individuals. Study-wide results and limits: Memory subsets had estimated richness that was generally smaller than that of naive subsets.

Naive CD8 cells lacked CD45RO and underwent positive selection for CCR7, leaving out terminally differentiated effector memory CD45RA+ cells. Sequenced material: naive CD8+ T cells from PBMCs. The sequence was obtained from a young man in good health. Some clones in this sample may be carry-over from other donors' samples.

The CDR3 DNA reads TGTGCCAGCAGCCAAGCGGGGTACGAGCAGTACTTC. Its protein product is CASSQAGYEQYF. The rearrangement links TRBV14 to TRBJ2-7; possibly TRBD2 for D (5 bases). Trimming took off 1 base at V and 4 bases at J, with 5 bases between the two ends. In germline, CDR1 is SGHDN, CDR2 FVKESK. The CDR3 totals 12 residues.